Reported below is one T cell receptor (beta chain). Its antigen is not identified. The data stem from a study of beta chain features in type 1 diabetes. Background on the study: Healthy donors and patients had similar age, gender and cell yields.

V shed 0 bases and J shed 4 bases, with 6 bases lying between them. Germline values: CDR1 SGDLS, CDR2 YYNGEE. CDR3 size: 13 residues. General study findings and limits: Reduced insertions and increased deletions marked VDJ junctions in type 1 diabetes patients. Shorter templates may be favored by PCR, equally so in patients and controls.

Investigators reverse transcribed all isolated RNA, so they sequenced expressed TCRB transcripts. Naive, central memory and regulatory T cell samples averaged about 3.5 million reads. Profiled with immunoSEQ multiplex PCR; TCRdb holds only in-frame clones, not every one. Among 450,000 or so clones listed, about 10% were seen once. Sample: naive CD4+ T cells from blood. The chain joins TRBV9 to TRBJ2-3; D uncertain. This TCR derives from a woman in her late teens or twenties in good health. DNA of the CDR3: TGTGCCAGCAGCGTAGGCTGGGCAGATACGCAGTATTTT. It codes for CASSVGWADTQYF. Full variable domain (remainder filled in from reference TRBV9 and TRBJ2-3): DSGVTQTPKHLITATGQRVTLRCSPRSGDLSVYWYQQSLDQGLQFLIQYYNGEERAKGNILERFSAQQFPDLHSELNLSSLELGDSALYFCASSVGWADTQYFGPGTRLTVL.